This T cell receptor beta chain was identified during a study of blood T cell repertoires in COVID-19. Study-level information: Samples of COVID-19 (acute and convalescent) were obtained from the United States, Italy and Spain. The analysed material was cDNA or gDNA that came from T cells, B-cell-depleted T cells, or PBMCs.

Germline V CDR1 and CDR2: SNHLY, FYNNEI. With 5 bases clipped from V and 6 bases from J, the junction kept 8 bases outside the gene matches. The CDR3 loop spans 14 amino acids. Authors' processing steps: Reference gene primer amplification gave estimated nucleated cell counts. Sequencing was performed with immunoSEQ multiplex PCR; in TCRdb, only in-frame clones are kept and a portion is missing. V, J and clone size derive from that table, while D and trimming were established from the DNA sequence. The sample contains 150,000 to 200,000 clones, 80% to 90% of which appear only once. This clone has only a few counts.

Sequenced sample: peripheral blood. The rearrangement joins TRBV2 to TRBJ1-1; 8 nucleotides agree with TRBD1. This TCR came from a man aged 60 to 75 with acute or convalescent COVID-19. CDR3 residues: CASSRDRPDPEAFF. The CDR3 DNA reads TGTGCCAGCAGTCGGGACAGGCCGGACCCTGAAGCTTTCTTT.